These 20 T cell receptor beta chains came from one sample sequenced in a study of T cell responses to AZD1222 COVID-19 vaccine (dated by TCRdb to about 2021). Sample time point, as interpreted from the label and publication: baseline before first vaccination. Library construction relied on the immunoSEQ multiplex PCR assay. TCRdb took over this immuneACCESS table, retaining in-frame rearrangements with V and J assigned. Such tables are incomplete; in checked studies, under half of the missing clones stem from an unresolved V gene, and the remainder is unexplained. This sample comprises roughly 120,000 clones, roughly 90% of them detected only once. The biggest ten clones account for 7.5% of the sample. The sample in question was peripheral blood, obtained on day 0 of AZD1222 vaccination. The source of these receptors is an adult in good health.

This chain uses TRBV6-5 with TRBJ2-2; possible D gene TRBD1, 5 bases. This CDR3 is built from 15 residues. Germline V lookup: CDR1 MNHEY, CDR2 SVGAGI. Deletions cut 6 bases from V and 7 bases from J, with 18 bases between. As DNA, the CDR3 is TGTGCCAGCAGACTTCAAGGACACGGAGACGGGGAGCTGTTTTTT. Translated: CASRLQGHGDGELFF.

The rearrangement joins TRBV15 to TRBJ2-6, with D maybe TRBD1 (5 bases). The germline gives CDR1 LNHNV, CDR2 YYDKDF (reference sequence). Trimming left V 0 bases short and J 0 bases short, with 12 bases between. CDR3 length: 18 amino acids. CDR3 sequence: CATSRDWGLVSGANVLTF. The DNA of the CDR3 is TGTGCCACCAGCAGAGATTGGGGCTTGGTCTCTGGGGCCAACGTCCTGACTTTC.

The chain recombines TRBV15 with TRBJ2-2; D unclear. The CDR3 runs to 13 residues. With 0 bases removed from V and 5 bases from J, the gap between germline ends came to 4 bases. Germline V gene lookup returns CDR1 LNHNV and CDR2 YYDKDF (reference sequence). The CDR3 nucleotides are TGTGCCACCAGCAGAGATCAAACCGGGGAGCTGTTTTTT. Translation gives CATSRDQTGELFF.

The chain uses TRBV19 and TRBJ2-1; 8 bases align to TRBD2. Trimming took 3 bases from V and 7 from J; bases not matched to a gene: 8. Germline CDR1 and CDR2: LNHDA and SQIVND (reference sequence). CDR3 length equals 15 residues. The CDR3 sequence is CASSMSTSGLNEQFF. Here the CDR3 DNA reads TGTGCCAGTAGTATGTCAACTAGCGGTTTAAATGAGCAGTTCTTC.

The gene calls are TRBV6-5 and TRBJ2-5; 8 nucleotides line up with TRBD1. The CDR3 extends over 15 amino acids. The junction had 10 bases not matched to a gene; V was cut back by 6 bases and J by 4 bases. Germline CDR1 and CDR2: MNHEY and SVGAGI. CDR3 region: CASSQQGGLRETQYF. Here the CDR3 DNA reads TGTGCCAGCAGCCAACAGGGGGGACTTAGAGAGACCCAGTACTTC.

The chain recombines TRBV7-7 with TRBJ1-4; TRBD1 might be the D (5 bases). The CDR3 is made up of 17 amino acids. Germline V CDR1 and CDR2: SSHAT, FNYEAQ (reference sequence). The ends were cut back, 3 bases at V and 4 bases at J, with 18 bases in the middle. CDR3 coding DNA: TGTGCCAGCAGCTTCCGCGGGGCGGGCCGATATAATGAAAAACTGTTTTTT. This encodes CASSFRGAGRYNEKLFF.

The genes are TRBV11-2 and TRBJ1-3; 8 bases map to TRBD1. The CDR3 is 16 residues long. The V gene's germline CDR1 is SGHAT and CDR2 FQNNGV. The trim removed 6 bases at V and 3 bases at J, leaving 10 bases unmatched. The CDR3 DNA follows: TGTGCCAGCAGTCGCTCGGACAGGGAGTATGGAAACACCATATATTTT. Protein product: CASSRSDREYGNTIYF.

The rearrangement uses TRBV7-3 and TRBJ1-1; D gene uncertain. This CDR3 has 13 amino acids. The germline V gene has CDR1 SGHTA and CDR2 FQGTGA. V dropped 2 bases and J dropped 0 bases, with 4 bases sitting between them. The CDR3 loop is CASSLEMNTEAFF. The CDR3 nucleotides are TGTGCCAGCAGCTTAGAAATGAACACTGAAGCTTTCTTT.

The V and J genes are TRBV5-4 and TRBJ1-1; D is possibly TRBD1 (5 bases). CDR1 and CDR2 from the germline V gene are SGHNT and YYREEE (reference sequence). This CDR3 region has 15 residues. V lost 3 bases to trimming and J lost 4 bases, with 16 bases between them. CDR3 amino acids: CASSSVDSLVTEAFF. The DNA for the CDR3 is TGTGCCAGCAGCTCAGTAGACAGCCTAGTCACTGAAGCTTTCTTT.

The chain links TRBV27 to TRBJ1-6, with D unresolved. The CDR3 spans 14 residues. Trimming pared 2 bases from V and 7 bases from J, leaving 9 bases between. Germline V gene sequence: CDR1 MNHEY, CDR2 SMNVEV (reference sequence). In nucleotides, the CDR3 is TGTGCCAGCAGTTTAGGGCAGAAAAATTCACCCCTCCACTTT. Protein product: CASSLGQKNSPLHF.

The rearrangement links TRBV6-6 to TRBJ1-6; D not certain. Germline CDR1 reads MNHNY; CDR2 reads SVGAGI (reference sequence). Trimming took 5 bases from V and 5 from J, leaving 4 bases between them. This CDR3 spans 12 amino acids. This CDR3 reads CASSVDNSPLHF. CDR3 DNA: TGTGCCAGCAGTGTGGATAATTCACCCCTCCACTTT.

This clone was recorded only once. The genes are TRBV5-4 and TRBJ1-3; no firm D call. The CDR3 runs to 13 residues. V was shortened by 4 bases and J by 4 bases, with 9 bases between the two germline ends. Per germline, CDR1 SGHNT and CDR2 YYREEE (reference sequence). The DNA for the CDR3 is TGTGCCAGCAGCCTGGCGCTGGGAAACACCATATATTTT. Amino acid sequence: CASSLALGNTIYF.

This clone was seen more than once but under ten times. The chain recombines TRBV28 with TRBJ2-1; weak D call: TRBD2 (6 bases). Between the trimmed V and J ends, which lost 7 bases and 6 bases, there was a span of 25 bases. CDR3 length: 17 amino acids. Germline V gene sequence: CDR1 MDHEN, CDR2 SYDVKM. Here the CDR3 DNA reads TGTGCCAGCAACTCAGGCTACAGGACCATCGGGGGCAATGAGCAGTTCTTC. Its protein product is CASNSGYRTIGGNEQFF.

The CDR3 region is CASSPKNRGHNEQFF. Here the CDR3 DNA reads TGTGCCAGCAGTCCAAAGAACAGGGGACACAATGAGCAGTTCTTC. This rearrangement joins TRBV6-5 to TRBJ2-1; TRBD1 matches 7 bases. The CDR3 contains 15 residues. Germline V CDR1 and CDR2: MNHEY, SVGAGI. After removal of 5 bases from V and 5 bases from J, the junction contained 9 bases not matched to a gene.

The V call is TRBV3-1 (or the pseudogene TRBV3-2), the J call TRBJ2-7, with D unresolved. Germline lookup yields CDR1 LGHDT and CDR2 YNNKEL (reference sequence). The V end was cut by 4 bases, the J end by 6 bases, with 13 bases between. This CDR3 is built from 13 residues. CDR3 nucleotides: TGTGCCAGCAGCCCTCAACTGAGCTCCGAGCAGTACTTC. This gives the protein CASSPQLSSEQYF.

V is TRBV7-2 and J is TRBJ1-2, with D tentatively TRBD1 (5 bases). Germline CDR1 is SGHTA and CDR2 is FQGNSA. Deletions cut 5 bases from V and 3 bases from J, with 10 bases between. This CDR3 comprises 13 residues. The CDR3: CASSVDRDYGYTF. In DNA, the CDR3 is TGTGCCAGCAGCGTTGACAGAGACTATGGCTACACCTTC.

V and J are TRBV5-3 and TRBJ2-1, with D unresolved. TRBV5-3 is designated an ORF whose function remains uncertain. The CDR3 has 11 amino acids. V lost 2 bases and J lost 9, with 6 bases in between. CDR3 coding DNA: TGTGCCAGAAGCTTTAAAGGTGAGCAGTTCTTC. Translation gives CARSFKGEQFF.

V usage is TRBV7-8 and J usage is TRBJ1-1; 7 bases agree with TRBD1. The germline CDR1 and CDR2 sequences are SGHVS and FQNEAQ. This CDR3 is 14 amino acids long. J gave up 5 bases and V 5 bases, and 8 bases lay outside the gene matches. The CDR3 region has the DNA TGTGCCAGCAGCCTCCAGGGGGGACGGACTGAAGCTTTCTTT. Translation: CASSLQGGRTEAFF. Supplemented by reference TRBV7-8 and TRBJ1-1, the full variable domain reads GAGVSQSPRYKVAKRGQDVALRCDPISGHVSLFWYQQALGQGPEFLTYFQNEAQLDKSGLPSDRFFAERPEGSVSTLKIQRTQQEDSAVYLCASSLQGGRTEAFFGQGTRLTVV.

This clone was observed a single time. This chain links TRBV30 with TRBJ1-1; TRBD1 might be the D (6 bases). The germline V gene has CDR1 GTSNPN and CDR2 SVGIG (reference sequence). V gave up 7 bases and J gave up 4 bases, with 13 bases separating them. The CDR3 is made up of 12 amino acids. CDR3 sequence (DNA): TGTGCCTCACAGGGTCAATTCACTGAAGCTTTCTTT. Encoded protein: CASQGQFTEAFF.

V is TRBV3-1 (or the pseudogene TRBV3-2) and J is TRBJ1-1, with 11 bases aligning to TRBD1. With 1 base clipped from V and 8 bases from J, the junction kept 3 bases outside the gene matches. There are 14 residues in the CDR3. The germline V gene has CDR1 LGHDT and CDR2 YNNKEL (reference sequence). The CDR3 region is CASSQAGTGGEAFF. As DNA, the CDR3 is TGTGCCAGCAGCCAAGCCGGGACAGGGGGGGAAGCTTTCTTT.